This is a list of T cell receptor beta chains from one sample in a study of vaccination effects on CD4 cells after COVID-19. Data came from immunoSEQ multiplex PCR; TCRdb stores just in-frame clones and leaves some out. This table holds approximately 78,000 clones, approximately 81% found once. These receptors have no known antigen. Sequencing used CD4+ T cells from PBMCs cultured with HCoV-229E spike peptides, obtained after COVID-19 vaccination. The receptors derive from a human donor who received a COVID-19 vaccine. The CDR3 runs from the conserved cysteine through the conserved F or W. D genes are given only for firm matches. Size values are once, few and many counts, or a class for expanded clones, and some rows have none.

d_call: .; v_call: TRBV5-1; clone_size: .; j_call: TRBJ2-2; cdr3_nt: TGCGCCAGCAGCGATCCCAGGGAAAACACCGGGGAGCTGTTTTTT; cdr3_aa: CASSDPRENTGELFF
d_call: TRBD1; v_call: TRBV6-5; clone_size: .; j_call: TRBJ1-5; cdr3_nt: TGTGCCAGCAGTTACTTGGGACAGGGGGGCAATCAGCCCCAGCATTTT; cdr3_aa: CASSYLGQGGNQPQHF
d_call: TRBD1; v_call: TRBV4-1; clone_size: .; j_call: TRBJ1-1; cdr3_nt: TGCGCCAGCACACACGGGACAGGGGCGAGTATGAACACTGAAGCTTTCTTT; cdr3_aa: CASTHGTGASMNTEAFF
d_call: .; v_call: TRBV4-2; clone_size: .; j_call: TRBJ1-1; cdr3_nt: TGTGCCAGCAGCCAAAGTCAGGGAGAGAACACTGAAGCTTTCTTT; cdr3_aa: CASSQSQGENTEAFF
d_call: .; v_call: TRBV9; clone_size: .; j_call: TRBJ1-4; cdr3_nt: TGTGCCAGCAGCGTCAGCATGACTAATGAAAAACTGTTTTTT; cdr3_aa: CASSVSMTNEKLFF
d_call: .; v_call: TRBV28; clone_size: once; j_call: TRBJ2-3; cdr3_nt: TGTGCCAGCAGTGCCCCATCGACGGGCACAGATACGCAGTATTTT; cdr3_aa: CASSAPSTGTDTQYF
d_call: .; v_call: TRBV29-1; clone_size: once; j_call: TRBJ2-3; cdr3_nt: TGCAGCGTTGGGAGGGGGGGAGCCACAGATACGCAGTATTTT; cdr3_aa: CSVGRGGATDTQYF
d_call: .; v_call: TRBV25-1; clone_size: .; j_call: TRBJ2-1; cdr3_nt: TGTGCCAGCAGTTCTCGGGCCTCCACTTCGGGAAATGAGCAGTTCTTC; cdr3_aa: CASSSRASTSGNEQFF
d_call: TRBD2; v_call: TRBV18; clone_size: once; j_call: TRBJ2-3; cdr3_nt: TGTGCCAGCTCGCCTCTAGCGGGGGCCACAGATACGCAGTATTTT; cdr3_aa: CASSPLAGATDTQYF
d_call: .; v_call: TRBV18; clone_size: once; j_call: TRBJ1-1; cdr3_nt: TGTGCCAGCTCACCAGGATTACAGCGTAACACTGAAGCTTTCTTT; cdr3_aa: CASSPGLQRNTEAFF
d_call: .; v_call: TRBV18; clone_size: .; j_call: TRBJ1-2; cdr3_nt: TGTGCCAGCTCACCACCCACGGGGCGAGTCTATGGCTACACCTTC; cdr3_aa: CASSPPTGRVYGYTF
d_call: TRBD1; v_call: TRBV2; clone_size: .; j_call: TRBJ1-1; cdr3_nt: TGTGCCAGCAGAACGACAGGGGCGGGCACTGAAGCTTTCTTT; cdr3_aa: CASRTTGAGTEAFF
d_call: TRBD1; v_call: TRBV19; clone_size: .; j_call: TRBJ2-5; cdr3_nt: TGTGCCAGTAGTCCTCAACAGGGGGCAAATTTAGGAGAGACCCAGTACTTC; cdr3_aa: CASSPQQGANLGETQYF
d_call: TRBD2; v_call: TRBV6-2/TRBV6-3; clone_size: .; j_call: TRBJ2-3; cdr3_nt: TGTGCCAGCAGTTACGAGCGGGGGACTCTCGCAGATACGCAGTATTTT; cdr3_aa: CASSYERGTLADTQYF
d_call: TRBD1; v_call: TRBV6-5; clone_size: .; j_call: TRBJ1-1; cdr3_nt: TGTGCCAGCAGATCCGGGACAGGGCTGGCTTTCTTT; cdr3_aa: CASRSGTGLAFF
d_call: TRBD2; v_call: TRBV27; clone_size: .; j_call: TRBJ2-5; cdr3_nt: TGTGCCAGCAGTTCCCCCGGACTAGCGGGAATTCAAGAGACCCAGTACTTC; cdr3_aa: CASSSPGLAGIQETQYF
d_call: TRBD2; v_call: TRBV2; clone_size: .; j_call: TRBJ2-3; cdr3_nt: TGTGCCAGCAGTGAAGGGACTAGCGGGGCACGCACAGATACGCAGTATTTT; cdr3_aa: CASSEGTSGARTDTQYF
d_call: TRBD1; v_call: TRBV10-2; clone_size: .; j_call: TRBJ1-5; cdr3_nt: TGCGCCAGCAGGACAGGGGGAGGTCAGCCCCAGCATTTT; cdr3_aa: CASRTGGGQPQHF
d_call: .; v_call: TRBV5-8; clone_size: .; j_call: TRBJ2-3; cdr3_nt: TGTGCCAGCAGCTTGGGGACCCCTAGCGCGATCACAGATACGCAGTATTTT; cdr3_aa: CASSLGTPSAITDTQYF
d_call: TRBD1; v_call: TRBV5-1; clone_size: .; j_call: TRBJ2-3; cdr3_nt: TGCGCCAGCAGCTTGTGGAGGTGGGACAGAAAGACTATTAGCACAGATACGCAGTATTTT; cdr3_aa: CASSLWRWDRKTISTDTQYF
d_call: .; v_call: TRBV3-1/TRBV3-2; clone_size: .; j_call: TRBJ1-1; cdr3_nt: TGTGCCAGCAGCCAATTGGACACTGAAGCTTTCTTT; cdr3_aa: CASSQLDTEAFF
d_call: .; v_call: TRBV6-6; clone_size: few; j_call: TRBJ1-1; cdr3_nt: TGTGCCAGCAGTTACAAGGAAAGACCGAACACTGAAGCTTTCTTT; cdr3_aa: CASSYKERPNTEAFF
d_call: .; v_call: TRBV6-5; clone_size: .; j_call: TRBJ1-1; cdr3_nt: TGTGCCAGCAGTTACTCAAGGGGGATGAACACTGAAGCTTTCTTT; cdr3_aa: CASSYSRGMNTEAFF
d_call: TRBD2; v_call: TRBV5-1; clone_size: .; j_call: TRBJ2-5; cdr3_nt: TGCGCCAGCAGCCTTCGTAGGGGAGGGGAGACCCAGTACTTC; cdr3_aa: CASSLRRGGETQYF
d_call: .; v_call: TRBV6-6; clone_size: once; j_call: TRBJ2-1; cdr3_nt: TGTGCCAGCAGTTACTCGACGGGGGGCGATGAGCAGTTCTTC; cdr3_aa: CASSYSTGGDEQFF
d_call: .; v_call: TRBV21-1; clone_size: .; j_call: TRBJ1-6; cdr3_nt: TGTGCCAGCAGCTCCCGGACAGGCGGCGGTGATTCACCCCTCCACTTT; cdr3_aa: CASSSRTGGGDSPLHF
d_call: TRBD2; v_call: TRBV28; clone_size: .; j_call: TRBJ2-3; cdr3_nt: TGTGCCAGCAGTCCGAGACTAGCGGGCCCAGATACGCAGTATTTT; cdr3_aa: CASSPRLAGPDTQYF
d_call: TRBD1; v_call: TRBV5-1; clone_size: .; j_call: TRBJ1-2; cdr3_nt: TGCGCCAGCAGCGCGGGTATAGGGGGCGCCGACTATGGCTACACCTTC; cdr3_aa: CASSAGIGGADYGYTF
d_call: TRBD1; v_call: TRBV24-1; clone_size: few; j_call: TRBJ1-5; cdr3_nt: TGTGCCACCAGTGAAGGACAGGGGAATCAGCCCCAGCATTTT; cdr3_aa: CATSEGQGNQPQHF
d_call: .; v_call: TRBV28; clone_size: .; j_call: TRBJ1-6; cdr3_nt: TGTGCCAGCAGTTTATTCTCAGGACTGAGCTCCTATAATTCACCCCTCCACTTT; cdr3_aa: CASSLFSGLSSYNSPLHF
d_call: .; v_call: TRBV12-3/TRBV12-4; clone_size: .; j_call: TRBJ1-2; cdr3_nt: TGTGCCAGCAGTGGGGCGGCGCTGGTCTACACCTTC; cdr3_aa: CASSGAALVYTF
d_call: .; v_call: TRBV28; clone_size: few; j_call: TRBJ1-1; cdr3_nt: TGTGCCAGCAGTACTCCGGGATCCCCGAACACTGAAGCTTTCTTT; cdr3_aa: CASSTPGSPNTEAFF
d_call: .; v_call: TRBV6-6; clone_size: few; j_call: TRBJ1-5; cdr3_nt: TGTGCCAGCGCAATTACCACTGGAGGGGGAGTTCAGCCCCAGCATTTT; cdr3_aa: CASAITTGGGVQPQHF